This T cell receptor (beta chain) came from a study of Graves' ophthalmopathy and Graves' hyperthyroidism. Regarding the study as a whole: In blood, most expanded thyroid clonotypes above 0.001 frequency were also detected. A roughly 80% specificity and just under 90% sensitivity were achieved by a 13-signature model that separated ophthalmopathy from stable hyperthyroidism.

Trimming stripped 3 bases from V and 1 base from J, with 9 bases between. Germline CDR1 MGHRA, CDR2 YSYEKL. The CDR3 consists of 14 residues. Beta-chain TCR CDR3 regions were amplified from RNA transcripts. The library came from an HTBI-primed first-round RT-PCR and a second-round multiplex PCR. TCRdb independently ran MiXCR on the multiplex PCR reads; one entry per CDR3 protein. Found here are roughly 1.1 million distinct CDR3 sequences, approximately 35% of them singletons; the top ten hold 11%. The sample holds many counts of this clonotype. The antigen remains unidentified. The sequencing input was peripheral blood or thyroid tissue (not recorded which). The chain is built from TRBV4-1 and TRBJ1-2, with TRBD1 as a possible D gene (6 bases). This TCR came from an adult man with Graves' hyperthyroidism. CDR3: CASSHPQGNYGYTF. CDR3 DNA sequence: TGCGCCAGCAGCCACCCACAGGGTAACTATGGCTACACCTTC.